In its sample, the clone carrying this T cell receptor beta chain was seen many times. As yet, its antigen is unknown. Each CDR3 protein gets one entry after TCRdb re-called the 5' RACE reads with MiXCR. The repertoire holds more than 500,000 distinct CDR3 sequences, with less than 6% as singletons. CDR1 LGHNA and CDR2 YSLEER come from the germline V gene. V was pared by 3 bases and J by 0 bases, with 14 bases between. This CDR3 is built from 16 residues. The data are from a study of CD8 T cells in ankylosing spondylitis. Study-level findings and limits: Reactive arthritis synovial fluid and blood previously showed some of these motif variants. Disease-linked clones were reportedly significantly enriched in matched ankylosing spondylitis synovial fluid. What seemed typical of ankylosing spondylitis blood was a TCR beta motif built from about 8 highly homologous variants.

The sequence came from a male donor with ankylosing spondylitis. The chain joins TRBV4-3 to TRBJ1-2; D is uncertain. The sample was blood, either unsorted or a sorted T cell fraction (not recorded which). The CDR3 sequence: CASSHALEETNYGYTF. In DNA form, the CDR3 reads TGCGCCAGCAGCCACGCACTTGAGGAAACTAACTATGGCTACACCTTC.